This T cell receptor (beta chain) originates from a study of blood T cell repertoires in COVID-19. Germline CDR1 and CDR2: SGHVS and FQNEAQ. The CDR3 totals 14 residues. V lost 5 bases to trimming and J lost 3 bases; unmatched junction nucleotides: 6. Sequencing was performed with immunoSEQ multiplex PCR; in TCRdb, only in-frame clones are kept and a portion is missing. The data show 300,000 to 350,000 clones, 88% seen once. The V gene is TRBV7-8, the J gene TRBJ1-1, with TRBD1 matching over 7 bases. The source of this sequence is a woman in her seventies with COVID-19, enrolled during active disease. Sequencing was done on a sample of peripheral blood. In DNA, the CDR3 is TGTGCCAGCAGCAGAGGACAGGTAGACACTGAAGCTTTCTTT. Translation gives CASSRGQVDTEAFF.